The 14 T cell receptor beta chains in this list originate from one sample, sequenced in a study of shared clonotypes between healthy human individuals. Measured with immunoSEQ multiplex PCR; TCRdb has only the in-frame clones, and not every one. The sample contains nearly 1,000,000 clones, approximately 76% of which appear only once. Material: memory CD4+ T cells sorted from blood. The subset: CD45RA-negative fraction. The receptors derive from a man younger than 35 in good health.

The chain links TRBV28 to TRBJ2-5; 8 positions agree with TRBD1. This CDR3 has 14 amino acids. Trimming took 4 bases from V and 4 from J; bases not matched to a gene: 5. Germline V gene sequence: CDR1 MDHEN, CDR2 SYDVKM. Here the CDR3 DNA reads TGTGCCAGCAGTTCCGGACAGGGCGGAGAGACCCAGTACTTC. As protein: CASSSGQGGETQYF.

This clone was seen a few times. The V gene is TRBV7-3, the J gene TRBJ2-7; a weak D match, TRBD1 (5 bases). V lost 5 bases and J lost 7, with 15 bases in between. This CDR3 region has 13 residues. The germline V gene encodes CDR1 SGHTA and CDR2 FQGTGA. In DNA form, the CDR3 reads TGTGCCAGCAGCGCTCAACTGCAGGGAGAGCAGTACTTC. Protein sequence: CASSAQLQGEQYF. The whole variable domain, filled in from reference TRBV7-3 and TRBJ2-7, reads GAGVSQTPSNKVTEKGKYVELRCDPISGHTALYWYRQSLGQGPEFLIYFQGTGAADDSGLPNDRFFAVRPEGSVSTLKIQRTERGDSAVYLCASSAQLQGEQYFGPGTRLTVT.

The chain recombines TRBV5-1 with TRBJ2-1; the match to TRBD1 covers 8 bases. In germline, CDR1 is SGHRS, CDR2 YFSETQ. V was pared by 3 bases and J by 6 bases, with 11 bases of the junction left unmatched. This CDR3 is built from 16 residues. The CDR3 nucleotides read TGCGCCAGCAGCTCCGCCCCGGACAGGGAACGCAATGAGCAGTTCTTC. It codes for CASSSAPDRERNEQFF.

The chain joins TRBV5-5 to TRBJ1-6; 7 bases fit TRBD1. The CDR3 totals 15 residues. In germline, CDR1 is SGHKS, CDR2 YYEKEE (reference sequence). V shed 4 bases, J shed 6 bases, and the junction held 7 bases outside the gene matches. In nucleotides, the CDR3 is TGTGCCAGCAGCGAAACAGGGGCGAGTAATTCACCCCTCCACTTT. This sequence encodes CASSETGASNSPLHF.

This clone appeared many times. This sequence joins TRBV2 and TRBJ2-7; D is uncertain. Trimming removed 8 bases at V and 4 bases at J, with 12 bases between. The CDR3 length is 12 residues. CDR1 SNHLY and CDR2 FYNNEI come from the germline V gene. In nucleotides, the CDR3 is TGTGCCAGCTGGGCCCAAATGTACGAGCAGTACTTC. This codes for CASWAQMYEQYF.

V is TRBV10-3 and J is TRBJ2-1, with D maybe TRBD1 (6 bases). Germline V gives CDR1 ENHRY, CDR2 SYGVKD. The CDR3 extends over 15 amino acids. With 2 bases removed from V and 7 bases from J, the gap between germline ends came to 15 bases. The CDR3 loop is CAISEGAGAVNEQFF. Written as DNA, the CDR3 is TGTGCCATCAGTGAGGGGGCAGGGGCGGTAAATGAGCAGTTCTTC.

There are a few counts of this clone. The chain employs TRBV30 and TRBJ1-4; D gene uncertain. In germline, CDR1 is GTSNPN, CDR2 SVGIG (reference sequence). The V gene lost 3 bases and the J gene lost 11 bases, with 13 bases spanning the gap. This CDR3 contains 12 residues. CDR3 region: CAWRPRSGKLFF. In nucleotides, the CDR3 is TGTGCCTGGAGGCCCCGATCGGGGAAACTGTTTTTT.

The table lists this clone with a few counts. CDR3 amino acids: CASSPGRSHANSPLHF. CDR3 DNA: TGTGCCAGCAGCCCGGGACGGAGTCACGCTAATTCACCCCTCCACTTT. The V gene is TRBV6-6, the J gene TRBJ1-6; perhaps TRBD1 as D (5 bases). The CDR3 totals 16 residues. V was shortened by 6 bases and J by 6 bases, with 18 bases between the two germline ends. Germline V gene lookup returns CDR1 MNHNY and CDR2 SVGAGI (reference sequence).

The chain is built from TRBV2 and TRBJ2-3; D may be TRBD1 or TRBD2 (5 bases each). V dropped 5 bases and J dropped 2 bases, with 14 bases sitting between them. The CDR3 consists of 15 residues. Per germline, CDR1 SNHLY and CDR2 FYNNEI. The CDR3 DNA follows: TGTGCCAGCAGTTACCGGGACGGTTCCACAGATACGCAGTATTTT. This codes for CASSYRDGSTDTQYF.

This clone has only a few counts. The genes are TRBV6-1 and TRBJ1-2; D uncertain. In germline, CDR1 is MNHNS, CDR2 SASEGT. The CDR3 length is 14 residues. V lost 1 base and J lost 2, with 8 bases in between. CDR3 loop: CASSEGLGNYGYTF. For the CDR3, the DNA is TGTGCCAGCAGTGAAGGTTTAGGGAACTATGGCTACACCTTC.

This chain uses TRBV18 with TRBJ2-7; no firm D call. This CDR3 region has 12 residues. Per the germline V gene, CDR1 is KGHSH and CDR2 is LQKENI. V was trimmed by 3 bases and J by 3 bases, leaving 6 bases between them. The CDR3 DNA is TGTGCCAGCTCACCTGGACGCTACGAGCAGTACTTC. Translation gives CASSPGRYEQYF.

CDR3 residues: CASRLGLASGELFF. The CDR3 DNA is TGTGCCAGCAGACTCGGGCTAGCCTCCGGGGAGCTGTTTTTT. The chain couples TRBV27 to TRBJ2-2; tentative D call: TRBD2 (5 bases). V lost 6 bases and J 6 bases, leaving 14 bases between the germline ends. Germline loops: CDR1 MNHEY, CDR2 SMNVEV (reference sequence). The CDR3 consists of 14 residues.

V and J are TRBV11-2 and TRBJ2-5; TRBD2 is a possible D gene (7 bases). This CDR3 has 16 amino acids. The germline V gene encodes CDR1 SGHAT and CDR2 FQNNGV. Deletions cut 3 bases from V and 4 bases from J, with 18 bases between. In nucleotides, the CDR3 is TGTGCCAGCAGCTTTACAGGGAGGGCCGGCGTAGAGACCCAGTACTTC. Translating gives CASSFTGRAGVETQYF.

This chain joins TRBV4-3 and TRBJ2-2; 9 bases map to TRBD1. This CDR3 has 19 residues. Germline CDR1 and CDR2: LGHNA and YSLEER. J was trimmed by 4 bases and V by 0 bases; bases with no gene match: 12. CDR3 sequence: CASSQEGLNRGRFTGELFF. CDR3 sequence (DNA): TGCGCCAGCAGCCAAGAGGGACTGAACAGGGGGCGCTTCACCGGGGAGCTGTTTTTT.